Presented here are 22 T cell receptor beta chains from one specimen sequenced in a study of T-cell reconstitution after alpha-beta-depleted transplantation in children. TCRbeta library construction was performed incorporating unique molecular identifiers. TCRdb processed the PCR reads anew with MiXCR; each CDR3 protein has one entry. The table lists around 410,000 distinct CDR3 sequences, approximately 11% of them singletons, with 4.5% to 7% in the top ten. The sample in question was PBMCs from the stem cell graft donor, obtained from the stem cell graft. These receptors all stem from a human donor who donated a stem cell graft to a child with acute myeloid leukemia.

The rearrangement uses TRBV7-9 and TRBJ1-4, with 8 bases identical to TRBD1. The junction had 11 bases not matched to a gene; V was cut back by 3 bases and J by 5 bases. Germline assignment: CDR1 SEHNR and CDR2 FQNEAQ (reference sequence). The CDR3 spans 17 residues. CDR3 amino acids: CASSFQGALAPNEKLFF. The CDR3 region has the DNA TGTGCCAGCAGCTTCCAGGGGGCTCTGGCCCCGAATGAAAAACTGTTTTTT.

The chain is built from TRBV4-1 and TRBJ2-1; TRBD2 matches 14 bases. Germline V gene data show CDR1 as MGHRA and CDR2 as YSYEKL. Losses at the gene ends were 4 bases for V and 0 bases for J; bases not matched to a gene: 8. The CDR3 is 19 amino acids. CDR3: CASSRGTSGGSSSYNEQFF. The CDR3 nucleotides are TGCGCCAGCAGCCGAGGGACTAGCGGGGGATCGAGCTCCTACAATGAGCAGTTCTTC.

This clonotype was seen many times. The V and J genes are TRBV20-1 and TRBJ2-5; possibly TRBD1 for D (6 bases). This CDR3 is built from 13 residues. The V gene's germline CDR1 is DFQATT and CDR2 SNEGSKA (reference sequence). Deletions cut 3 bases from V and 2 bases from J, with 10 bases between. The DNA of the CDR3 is TGCAGTGCTAGCGACAGGTTGCAAGAGACCCAGTACTTC. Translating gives CSASDRLQETQYF.

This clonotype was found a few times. Written as DNA, the CDR3 is TGTGCCAGCTCACCACGGGACAGTTATTACGAGCAGTACGTC. Its protein is CASSPRDSYYEQYV. The chain couples TRBV18 to TRBJ2-7, with 7 bases lining up with TRBD1. The trim removed 1 base at V and 4 bases at J, leaving 4 bases unmatched. In germline, CDR1 is KGHSH, CDR2 LQKENI. The CDR3 is 14 residues long.

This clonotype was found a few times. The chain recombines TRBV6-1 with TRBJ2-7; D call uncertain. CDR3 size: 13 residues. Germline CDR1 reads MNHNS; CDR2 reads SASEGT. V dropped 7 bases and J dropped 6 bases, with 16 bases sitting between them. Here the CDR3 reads CASTGLPSGEQYV. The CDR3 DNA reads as TGTGCCAGCACGGGTCTCCCATCCGGCGAGCAGTACGTC.

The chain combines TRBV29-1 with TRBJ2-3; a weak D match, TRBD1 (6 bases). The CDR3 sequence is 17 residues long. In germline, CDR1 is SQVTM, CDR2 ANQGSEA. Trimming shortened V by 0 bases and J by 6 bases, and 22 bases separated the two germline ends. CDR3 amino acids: CSVEDGGTTGSPDTQYF. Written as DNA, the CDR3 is TGCAGCGTTGAAGATGGGGGCACTACGGGGAGCCCGGATACGCAGTATTTT.

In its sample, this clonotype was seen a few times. In DNA, the CDR3 is TGTGCCAGCAGCTTGGTGCTAGCGGGGGGAAGCACAGATACGCAGTATTTT. This gives the protein CASSLVLAGGSTDTQYF. The V gene is TRBV5-7, the J gene TRBJ2-3; 11 bases are a match to TRBD2. TRBV5-7 is an ORF, and what it does is uncertain. The CDR3 contains 17 residues. After removal of 0 bases from V and 0 bases from J, the junction contained 3 bases not matched to a gene.

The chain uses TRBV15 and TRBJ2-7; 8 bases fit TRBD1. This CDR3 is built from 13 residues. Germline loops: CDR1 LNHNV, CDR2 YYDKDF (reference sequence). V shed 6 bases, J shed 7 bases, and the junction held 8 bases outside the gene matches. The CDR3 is CATSADRVGEQYF. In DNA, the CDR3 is TGTGCCACCAGTGCGGACAGGGTTGGAGAGCAGTACTTC.

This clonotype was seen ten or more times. CDR3 region: CSARGLAGVVSAYEQYF. CDR3 coding DNA: TGCAGTGCTAGAGGACTAGCGGGAGTTGTCTCTGCCTACGAGCAGTACTTC. The chain uses TRBV20-1 and TRBJ2-7; 12 bases fit TRBD2. Germline assignment: CDR1 DFQATT and CDR2 SNEGSKA (reference sequence). The CDR3 consists of 17 residues. J lost 2 bases, V lost 1 base, and 9 bases had no gene match.

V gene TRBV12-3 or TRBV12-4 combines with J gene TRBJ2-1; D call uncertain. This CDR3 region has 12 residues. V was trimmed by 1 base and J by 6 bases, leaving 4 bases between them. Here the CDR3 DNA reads TGTGCCAGCAGTTTAGTTCTCAATGAGCAGTTCTTC. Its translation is CASSLVLNEQFF.

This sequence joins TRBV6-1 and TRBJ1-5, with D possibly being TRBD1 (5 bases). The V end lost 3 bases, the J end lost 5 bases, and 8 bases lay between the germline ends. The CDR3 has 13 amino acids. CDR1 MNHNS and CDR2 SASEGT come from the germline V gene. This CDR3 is CASSDAGHQPQHF. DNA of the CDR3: TGTGCCAGCAGTGACGCGGGGCATCAGCCCCAGCATTTT.

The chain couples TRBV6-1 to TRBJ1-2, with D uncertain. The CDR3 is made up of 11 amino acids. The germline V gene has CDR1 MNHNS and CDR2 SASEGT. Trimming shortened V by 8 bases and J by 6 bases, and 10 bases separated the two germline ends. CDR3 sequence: CASFGIDGYTF. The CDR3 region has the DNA TGTGCCAGCTTCGGGATAGATGGCTACACCTTC.

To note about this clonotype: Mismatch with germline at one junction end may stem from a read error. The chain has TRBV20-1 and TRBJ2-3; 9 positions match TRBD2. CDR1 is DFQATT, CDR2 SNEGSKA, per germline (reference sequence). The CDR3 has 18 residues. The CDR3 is CSARDMGQRGAFTDMQYF. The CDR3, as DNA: TGCAGTGCTAGAGATATGGGCCAGCGGGGGGCCTTCACAGATATGCAGTATTTT.

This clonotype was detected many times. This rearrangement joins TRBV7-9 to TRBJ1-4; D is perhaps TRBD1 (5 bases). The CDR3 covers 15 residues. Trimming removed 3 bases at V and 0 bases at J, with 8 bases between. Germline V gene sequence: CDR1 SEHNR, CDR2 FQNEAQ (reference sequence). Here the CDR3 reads CASSLTETTNEKLFF. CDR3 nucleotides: TGTGCCAGCAGCTTGACAGAGACAACTAATGAAAAACTGTTTTTT.

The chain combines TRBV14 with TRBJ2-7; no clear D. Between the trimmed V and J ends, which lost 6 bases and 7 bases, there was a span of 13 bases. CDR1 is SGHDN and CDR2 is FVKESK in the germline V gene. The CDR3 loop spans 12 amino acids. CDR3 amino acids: CASSRTPAEQYF. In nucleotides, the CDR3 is TGTGCCAGCAGTCGAACTCCAGCGGAGCAGTACTTC. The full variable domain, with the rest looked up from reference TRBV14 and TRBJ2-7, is EAGVTQFPSHSVIEKGQTVTLRCDPISGHDNLYWYRRVMGKEIKFLLHFVKESKQDESGMPNNRFLAERTGGTYSTLKVQPAELEDSGVYFCASSRTPAEQYFGPGTRLTVT.

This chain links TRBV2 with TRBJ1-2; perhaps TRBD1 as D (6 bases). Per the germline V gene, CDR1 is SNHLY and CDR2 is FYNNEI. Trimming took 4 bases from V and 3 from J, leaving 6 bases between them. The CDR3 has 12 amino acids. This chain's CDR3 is CASSAGDYGYTF. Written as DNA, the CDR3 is TGTGCCAGCAGTGCAGGGGACTATGGCTACACCTTC.

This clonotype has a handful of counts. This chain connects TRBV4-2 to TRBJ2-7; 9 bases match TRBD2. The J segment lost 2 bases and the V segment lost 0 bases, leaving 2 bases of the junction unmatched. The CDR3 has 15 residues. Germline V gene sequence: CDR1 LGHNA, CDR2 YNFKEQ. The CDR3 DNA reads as TGTGCCAGCAGCCAAGATCTAGCGGGAACCTACGAGCAGTACTTC. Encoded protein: CASSQDLAGTYEQYF.

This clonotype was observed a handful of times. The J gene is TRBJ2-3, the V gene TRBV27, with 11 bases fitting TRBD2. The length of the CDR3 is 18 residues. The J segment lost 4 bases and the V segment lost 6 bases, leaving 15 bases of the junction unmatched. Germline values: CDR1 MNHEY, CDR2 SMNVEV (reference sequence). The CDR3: CASSLGASGRTLPDTQYF. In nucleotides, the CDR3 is TGTGCCAGCAGCCTAGGGGCTAGCGGGAGGACCCTCCCAGATACGCAGTATTTT.

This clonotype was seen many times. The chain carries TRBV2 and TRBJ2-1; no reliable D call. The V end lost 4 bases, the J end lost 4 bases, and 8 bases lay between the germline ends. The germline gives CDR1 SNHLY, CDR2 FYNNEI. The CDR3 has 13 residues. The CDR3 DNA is TGTGCCAGCAGTGGATCCTTATACAATGAGCAGTTCTTC. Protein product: CASSGSLYNEQFF.

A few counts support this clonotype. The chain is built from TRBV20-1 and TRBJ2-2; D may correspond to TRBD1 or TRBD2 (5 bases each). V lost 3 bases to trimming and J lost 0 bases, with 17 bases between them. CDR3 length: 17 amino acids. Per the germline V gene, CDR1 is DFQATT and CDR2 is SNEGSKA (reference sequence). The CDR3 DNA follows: TGCAGTGCTAGGGGAGCCCCAGGGATTGCGAACACCGGGGAGCTGTTTTTT. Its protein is CSARGAPGIANTGELFF.

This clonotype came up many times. The CDR3 nucleotides are TGTGCCAGCAGCTTAGGGTCTCTAGCGGGGGTTAATGAGCAGTTCTTC. Translation gives CASSLGSLAGVNEQFF. The gene calls are TRBV7-6 and TRBJ2-1; 10 nucleotides match TRBD2. Trimming removed 1 base from V and 7 bases from J; junction bases left unmatched: 7. The CDR3 is made up of 16 amino acids. CDR1 is SGHVS, CDR2 FNYEAQ, per germline.

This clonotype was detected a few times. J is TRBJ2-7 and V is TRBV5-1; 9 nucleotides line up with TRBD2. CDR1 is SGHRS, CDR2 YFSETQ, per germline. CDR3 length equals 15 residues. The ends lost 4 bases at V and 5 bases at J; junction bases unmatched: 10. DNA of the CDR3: TGCGCCAGCAGCCTTATAGCGGGAGAAGGGGACGAGCAGTACTTC. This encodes CASSLIAGEGDEQYF.